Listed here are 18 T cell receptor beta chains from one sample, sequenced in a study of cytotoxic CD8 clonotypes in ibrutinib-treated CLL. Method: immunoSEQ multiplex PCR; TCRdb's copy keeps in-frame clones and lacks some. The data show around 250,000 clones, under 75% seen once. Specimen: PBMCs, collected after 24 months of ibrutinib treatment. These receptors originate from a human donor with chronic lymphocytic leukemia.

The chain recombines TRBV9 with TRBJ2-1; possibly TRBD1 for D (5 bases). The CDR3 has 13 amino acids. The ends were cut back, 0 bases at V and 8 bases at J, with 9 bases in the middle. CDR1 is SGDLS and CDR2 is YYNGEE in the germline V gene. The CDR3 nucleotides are TGTGCCAGCAGCGTAGAAGGGGAATATGAGCAGTTCTTC. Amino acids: CASSVEGEYEQFF.

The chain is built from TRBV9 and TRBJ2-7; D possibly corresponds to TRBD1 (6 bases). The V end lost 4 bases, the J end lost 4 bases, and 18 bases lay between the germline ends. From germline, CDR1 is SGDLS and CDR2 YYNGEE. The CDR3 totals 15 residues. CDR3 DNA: TGTGCCAGCAGCCCGGGAACCCGACAGGAGTACGAGCAGTACTTC. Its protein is CASSPGTRQEYEQYF.

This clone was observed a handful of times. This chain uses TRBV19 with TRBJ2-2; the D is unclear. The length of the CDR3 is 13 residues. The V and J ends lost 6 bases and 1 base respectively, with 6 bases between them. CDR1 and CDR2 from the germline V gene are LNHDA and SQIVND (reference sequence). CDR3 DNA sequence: TGTGCCAGTAGACCAGGGAACACCGGGGAGCTGTTTTTT. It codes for CASRPGNTGELFF.

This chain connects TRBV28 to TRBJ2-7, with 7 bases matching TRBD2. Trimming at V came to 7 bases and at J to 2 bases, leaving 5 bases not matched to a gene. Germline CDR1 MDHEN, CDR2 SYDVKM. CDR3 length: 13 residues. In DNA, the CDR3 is TGTGCCAGCACCGCGACTAGCACCTACGAGCAGTACTTC. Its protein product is CASTATSTYEQYF.

The CDR3: CASSLLLGGRNIQYF. As DNA, the CDR3 is TGTGCCAGCAGCTTACTCCTCGGGGGGAGAAACATTCAGTACTTC. This rearrangement joins TRBV7-2 to TRBJ2-4; 7 bases align to TRBD2. Germline loops: CDR1 SGHTA, CDR2 FQGNSA. V was clipped by 2 bases and J by 6 bases; unmatched bases: 7. The length of the CDR3 is 15 residues.

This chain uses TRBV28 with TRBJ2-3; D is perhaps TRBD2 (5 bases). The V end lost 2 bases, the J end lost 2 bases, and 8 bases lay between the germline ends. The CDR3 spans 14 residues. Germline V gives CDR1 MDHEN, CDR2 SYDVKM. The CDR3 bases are TGTGCCAGCAGTTTAATACGGGACACAGATACGCAGTATTTT. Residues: CASSLIRDTDTQYF.

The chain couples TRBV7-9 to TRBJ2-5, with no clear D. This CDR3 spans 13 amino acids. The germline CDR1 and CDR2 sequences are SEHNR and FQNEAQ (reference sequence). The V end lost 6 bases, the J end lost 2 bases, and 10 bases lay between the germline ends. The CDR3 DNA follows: TGTGCCAGCAGATGGGGATTACAAGAGACCCAGTACTTC. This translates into CASRWGLQETQYF.

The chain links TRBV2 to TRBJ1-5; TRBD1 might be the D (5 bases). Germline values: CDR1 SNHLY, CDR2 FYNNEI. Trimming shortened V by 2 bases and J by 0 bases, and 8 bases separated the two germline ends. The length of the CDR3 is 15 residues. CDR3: CASSENRFSNQPQHF. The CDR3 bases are TGTGCCAGCAGTGAAAACAGGTTTAGCAATCAGCCCCAGCATTTT.

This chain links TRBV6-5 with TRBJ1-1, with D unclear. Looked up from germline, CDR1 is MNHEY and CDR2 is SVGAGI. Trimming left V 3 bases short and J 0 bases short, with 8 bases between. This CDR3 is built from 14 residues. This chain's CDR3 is CASSYQLLNTEAFF. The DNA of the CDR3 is TGTGCCAGCAGTTATCAGCTATTGAACACTGAAGCTTTCTTT.

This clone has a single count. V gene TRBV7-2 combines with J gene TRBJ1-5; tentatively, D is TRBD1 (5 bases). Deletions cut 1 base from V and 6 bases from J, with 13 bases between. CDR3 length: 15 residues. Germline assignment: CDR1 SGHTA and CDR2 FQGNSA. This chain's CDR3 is CASSLDGRVGQPQHF. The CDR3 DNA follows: TGTGCCAGCAGCTTAGATGGCAGGGTCGGTCAGCCCCAGCATTTT.

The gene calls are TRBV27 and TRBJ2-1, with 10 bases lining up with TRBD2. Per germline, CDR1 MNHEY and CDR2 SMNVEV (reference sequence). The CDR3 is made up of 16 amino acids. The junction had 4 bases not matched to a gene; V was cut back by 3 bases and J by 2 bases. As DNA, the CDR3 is TGTGCCAGCAGTTTTATAGCGGGAGGTACCTACAATGAGCAGTTCTTC. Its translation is CASSFIAGGTYNEQFF.

DNA of the CDR3: TGTGCCAGCAAAACCGGGACTAGCGTCCACGAGCAGTACTTC. Protein product: CASKTGTSVHEQYF. This chain connects TRBV6-5 to TRBJ2-7, with 10 positions matching TRBD2. The V gene end was trimmed by 7 bases and the J gene end by 5 bases; junction bases not matched to a gene: 8. Germline loops: CDR1 MNHEY, CDR2 SVGAGI. This CDR3 region has 14 residues.

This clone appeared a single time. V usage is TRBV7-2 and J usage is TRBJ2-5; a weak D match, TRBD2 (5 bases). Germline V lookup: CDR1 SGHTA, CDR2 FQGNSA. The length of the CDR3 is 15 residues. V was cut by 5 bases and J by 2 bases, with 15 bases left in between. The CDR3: CASSPPGLSQETQYF. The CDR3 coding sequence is TGTGCCAGCAGCCCCCCCGGACTGTCACAAGAGACCCAGTACTTC.

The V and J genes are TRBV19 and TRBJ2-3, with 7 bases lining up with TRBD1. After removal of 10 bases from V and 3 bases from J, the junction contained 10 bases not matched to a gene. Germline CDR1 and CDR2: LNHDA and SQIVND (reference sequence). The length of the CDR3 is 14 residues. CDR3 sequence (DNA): TGTGCCACCCGGGACAGTTTAGTTACAGATACGCAGTATTTT. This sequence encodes CATRDSLVTDTQYF.

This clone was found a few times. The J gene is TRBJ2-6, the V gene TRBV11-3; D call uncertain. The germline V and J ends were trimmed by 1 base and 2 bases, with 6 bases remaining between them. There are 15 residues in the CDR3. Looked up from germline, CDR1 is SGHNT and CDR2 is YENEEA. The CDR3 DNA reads TGTGCCAGCAGCTTAGGAGGCGCTGGGGCCAACGTCCTGACTTTC. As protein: CASSLGGAGANVLTF. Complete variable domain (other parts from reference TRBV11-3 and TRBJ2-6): EAGVVQSPRYKIIEKKQPVAFWCNPISGHNTLYWYLQNLGQGPELLIRYENEEAVDDSQLPKDRFSAERLKGVDSTLKIQPAELGDSAVYLCASSLGGAGANVLTFGAGSRLTVL.

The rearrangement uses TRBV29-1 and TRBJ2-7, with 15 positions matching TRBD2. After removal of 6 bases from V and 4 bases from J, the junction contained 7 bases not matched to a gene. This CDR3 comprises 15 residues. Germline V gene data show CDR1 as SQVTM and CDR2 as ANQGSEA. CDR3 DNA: TGCAGCGTGGCTGGGACTAGCGGGAGGTTTTACGAGCAGTACTTC. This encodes CSVAGTSGRFYEQYF.

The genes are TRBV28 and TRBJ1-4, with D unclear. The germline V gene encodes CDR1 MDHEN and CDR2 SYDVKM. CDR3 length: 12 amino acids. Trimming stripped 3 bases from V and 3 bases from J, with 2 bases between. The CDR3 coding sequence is TGTGCCAGCAGTTTGCCTAATGAAAAACTGTTTTTT. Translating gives CASSLPNEKLFF.

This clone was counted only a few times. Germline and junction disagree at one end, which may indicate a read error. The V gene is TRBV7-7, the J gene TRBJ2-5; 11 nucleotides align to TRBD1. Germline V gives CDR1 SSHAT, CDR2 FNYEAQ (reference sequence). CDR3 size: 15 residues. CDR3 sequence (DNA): TGTGCTAGCAGCTTAGGAGGGACAGGGGGAGAGACCCAGTACTTC. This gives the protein CASSLGGTGGETQYF.